The clone carrying this TCR beta chain was seen just once. As yet, its antigen is unknown. Assay: immunoSEQ multiplex PCR; the TCRdb copy retains only in-frame clones and omits some. Of about 2.1 million clones listed, just over 90% are singletons. These data originate in a study of shared clonotypes between healthy human individuals. Study summary: Per donor, three plates held CD4 naive cells, three held CD4 memory, two held CD8 naive and one held CD8 memory. Overall study findings and caveats: What limited the represented genetic and exposure-history diversity was the small number of donors.

Naive CD8 cells lacked CD45RO, underwent positive selection for CCR7 and left out terminally differentiated effector memory CD45RA+ cells. Free of recent acute infections or vaccinations, the donors were healthy HIV-negative adults. The germline V gene encodes CDR1 LNHDA and CDR2 SQIVND (reference sequence). There are 11 residues in the CDR3. Trimming took 9 bases from V and 2 from J, leaving 5 bases between them. The source of this sequence is a man aged 18 to 30 in good health. Some clones in this sample may be carry-over from other donors' samples. Sequencing was performed on naive CD8+ T cells from PBMCs. The genes are TRBV19 and TRBJ2-1; D gene ambiguous. CDR3 residues: CASHAYNEQFF. DNA of the CDR3: TGTGCCAGCCATGCCTACAATGAGCAGTTCTTC.